This T cell receptor beta chain was identified during a study of cytomegalovirus exposure and HLA in healthy donors (dated by TCRdb to 2016 to 2017). About the full investigation: In an earlier analysis of roughly 500 of the donors, under 300 Gb of sequence data and approximately 120 million unique TCR beta sequences from roughly 190 million T cells were reported. An early release that covered around 590 HLA-typed donors contained about 290 gigabases of sequencing data and around 80 million unique TCR sequences. Of the 300 to 450 genotyped donors, 65% to 90% were placed in the genetic ancestry cluster associated with self-reported Caucasian donors. The study was designed to test whether signatures of past pathogen exposure could be identified by cataloging public T cell receptors. The study profiled the T cell repertoires of hundreds of subjects by immunosequencing and related them to cytomegalovirus serostatus. In addition to the first cohort of hundreds of subjects, a separate validation cohort of around 110 different subjects was used. The study combined high-throughput TCR immunosequencing, statistical association of individual TCRs with disease status, and machine learning to predict cytomegalovirus infection status. A later analysis re-analyzed previously published TCR beta repertoires from roughly 600 donors and added high-resolution HLA genotyping to study TCR occurrence patterns. The later analysis used no new phenotypic data to find candidate immune exposures, relying instead on TCR beta sequences and their occurrence across donors. To decide whether each TCR beta V gene segment behaved as functional or pseudogenic, an earlier analysis of nearly 600 of the donors relied on high-throughput TCR beta sequencing. Donor age, sex, ethnicity and CMV serostatus were compiled together with the repertoire data. A later genetic analysis took genome-wide SNP genotypes for about three fifths of the roughly 670 donors and used that subset as a discovery cohort. All discovery cohort repertoires had been generated using a single sequencing platform. Both class I and class II loci were covered by HLA typing, at four-digit resolution. The number of typed donors differed by locus: about 620-630 for A, B, C, DRB1 and DQB1; 500 to 550 for DQA1; 606 for DPA1; and approximately 450 for DPB1. A handful of DR-DQ haplotypes were handled as single units for association and clustering because linkage in the cohort was strong. Across 300 to 400 genotyped donors of the cohort, an average of 235,054 unique TCR beta nucleotide sequences per donor were sequenced, and roughly a sixth of those sequences were non-productive. What the research found in general, with its limitations: According to a later analysis, parvovirus B19, influenza, CMV and Epstein-Barr virus appeared linked to several top co-occurrence clusters. In this cohort, only TCR beta chains were sequenced, and detectable features were limited by the absence of alpha or paired-chain data. Correlated functional status among segregating V segments might reflect linkage disequilibrium, but an unknown experimental factor could not be ruled out. Compared with the roughly 600-donor mean, donors in an Asian-associated ancestry cluster had fewer N-insertions in productive TCRs, according to a later genetic analysis. A cluster of highly shared sequence variants was judged likely to represent a technical artifact of the sequencing pipeline. A later analysis found that HLA-associated TCR beta chains were more clonally expanded and had lower generation probabilities than equally common non-associated chains. In vitro tests confirmed that a few of the cytomegalovirus-associated TCR beta chains recognize cytomegalovirus antigens. A later genetic analysis associated a missense DCLRE1C variant with V-gene and J-gene trimming of TCR beta chains, and an independent cohort replicated the association. A later analysis associated about 17,000 TCR beta sequences with specific HLA alleles at a false discovery rate of 0.05. Because some donors lacked HLA typing at each locus, the association tests relied only on the typed subset. The authors suggested that the approach could potentially be generalized to other disease states and immunological phenotypes. In the study, some 160 TCR beta chains were listed as associated with cytomegalovirus. Cytomegalovirus status was reported to be diagnosed by the classifier with high specificity and sensitivity in both the original and validation cohorts. According to a later analysis, TCR association rates differed among HLA loci, with DRB1 alleles showing the most associated TCRs and HLA-C alleles showing the fewest. Assigning TCR associations to individual alleles was difficult when HLA alleles, especially DR and DQ, strongly co-occurred. In an earlier analysis of about 600 of the donors, most TCR beta V segments appeared in productive rearrangements about 90% or about 30% of the time, broadly matching IMGT annotations. The 87-base-pair reads could not distinguish some IMGT-functional V segments, including TRBV6-2 and TRBV6-3, so those segments were excluded. Sequencing depth was assumed to be roughly uniform across donors in the presence/absence analyses, though that assumption may not hold. Because counts were too low, some 17 rarely observed V segments, including chromosome 9 orphons, were excluded from the earlier analysis of around 590 of the donors. According to a later analysis, most CMV-associated TCR beta chains appeared to be HLA-restricted, and the HLA associations seemed to be driven largely by CMV exposure. While some public TCRs were present in many individuals, most TCR sequences turned up only very rarely across donors. A further reported finding was that TCR beta sequences accurately predicted the HLA-A and HLA-B alleles for most subjects in the first cohort. The only immune exposure information available for the cohort was CMV serostatus.

This clone was detected a few times. What antigen it recognizes has not been identified. Base qualities are not recorded, but no much larger clone differs from it by a single base. Receptors were amplified or captured by the immunoSEQ multiplex PCR assay. A mixture of 60 forward primers for TCR Vbeta segments and 13 reverse primers for TCR Jbeta segments was used in the multiplex PCR. A multiplex PCR assay on genomic DNA amplified the CDR3 region of rearranged TCR beta genes. Amplified TCR beta libraries were sequenced as 87-base-pair reads on the Illumina HiSeq System. As for how the authors treated the data: Across the 700 or so repertoires, a later analysis counted tens of millions of unique TCR beta chains, some 11 million of which were shared by at least two donors. To remove PCR and sequencing errors, raw reads were error-corrected and collapsed into unique sequences using a nearest-neighbor algorithm that merged closely related sequences. CDR3 sequences were aligned to IMGT reference sequences to assign V, D and J gene segments. For a sequence to be retained, a match of at least six nucleotides to both a V gene segment and a J gene segment was required. A rearrangement was called productive if the CDR3 had no stop codons and remained in frame with V and J, and every other rearrangement was called non-productive. Following IMGT convention, CDR3 was defined as the stretch from the second conserved V-encoded cysteine up to the conserved J-encoded phenylalanine. The earlier analysis of about 590 of the donors excluded sequences that lacked an unambiguous match to a single V gene segment. In an earlier analysis of several hundred of the donors, V segments were called functional above 56.7% productive rearrangements and were called segregating when the between-donor standard deviation exceeded 5%. To diagnose cytomegalovirus status from the catalog of TCR beta chain sequences, a statistical classification framework was built. V and J gene assignment, in a later analysis, came from comparing TCR nucleotide sequences with IMGT/GENE-DB human TR gene sequences. The TCRdist pipeline was used in a later analysis to assign CDR3 sequences and most-parsimonious VDJ recombination scenarios. In a later analysis, each TCR beta chain was defined by its CDR3 amino acid sequence together with its V-gene family, and reads without a unique V-gene family were excluded. In a later analysis, approximately 590 highly shared, low-generation-probability nucleotide sequences were removed to address suspected cross-contamination and a sequencing artifact. In a later analysis, a clonal expansion index was calculated for each public chain from normalized within-repertoire ranks of inferred template counts. In a later analysis, generation probabilities were computed with a VDJ recombination model fitted to out-of-frame rearrangements, and the resulting probabilities were checked against IGoR. A later analysis scored TCR-TCR, TCR-HLA and TCR-CMV co-occurrence with hypergeometric tests, applying a repertoire-size bias correction to TCR pairs. False discovery rates were estimated in a later analysis by permuting HLA or CMV assignments 20 times. A later analysis grouped co-occurring TCRs with DBSCAN, adding TCRdist sequence similarity when clustering within HLA-allele-positive subsets. Repertoires with fewer than 30,000 or more than 120,000 public chains, plus five repertoires with anomalous nucleotide sharing, were excluded from co-occurrence clustering. As stored in TCRdb, this immuneACCESS dataset retains in-frame rearrangements with V and J assigned. A fraction of the clones does not appear; measured against another copy, unresolved V genes explain less than half of the discrepancy, and the remainder lacks a known reason. V and J calls and clone size come straight from that table; D and trimming were deduced from the DNA. The sample has under 150,000 clones on record, 80% to 90% of them singletons. The top ten clonotypes cover 5.9% of the sample.

Via the germline V gene (reference sequence), CDR1 is LNHDA and CDR2 SQIVND. CDR3 length: 14 amino acids, cysteine to phenylalanine. Just the 42-base CDR3 DNA is kept, in frame starting at base 1. The V end gives up 7 bases and the J end 4 bases, leaving 8 bases in the junction not matched to a gene. The cohort comprised approximately 700 healthy bone marrow donors. At the time of sampling, every cohort member was nominally healthy, though immune exposures that went unrecorded were likely present. The donor was CMV seropositive and was included in the group of approximately 310 seropositive cohort members. Every donor gave a peripheral blood sample, and the peripheral blood mononuclear cells from that sample were used for TCR beta sequencing. Genomic DNA extraction from the blood cell samples was performed with the Qiagen DNeasy Blood Extraction Kit.

Sequenced material: PBMCs. The sequence is built from TRBV19 and TRBJ1-2; TRBD1 matches 8 bases in the middle. The sequence was obtained from a woman aged 35 to 49 in good health and CMV-seropositive. This receptor has the CDR3 CASNSGGAGYGYTF. The sequence in DNA is TGTGCCAGTAACTCAGGGGGCGCCGGCTATGGCTACACCTTC.